The clone carrying this T cell receptor (beta chain) has just a few counts. Sequence at one end of the junction differs from germline and may be a read error. This sample stems from a study of blood T cell repertoires in COVID-19. Germline lookup yields CDR1 MNHEY and CDR2 SVGAGI. The CDR3 contains 16 residues. Participants spanned ages about 18 to 95 years and resided in around 25 US areas. Profiling relied on immunoSEQ multiplex PCR, and the TCRdb table lists in-frame clones only, not all of them. The repertoire has over 250,000 clones, 88% of them found once; the top ten carry under 2.5%. This TCR derives from a woman in her sixties in a cohort exposed to, infected with or recovered from COVID-19 (not recorded which). Sequencing used PBMCs or T cells enriched from blood (not recorded which). V usage is TRBV6-5 and J usage is TRBJ2-7; TRBD2 aligns across 11 bases. CDR3 sequence reads: CASSSGLAGLSHEQYF. The CDR3 DNA reads as TGTGCCAGCAGTTCTGGACTAGCGGGCCTCTCCCACGAGCAGTACTTC.